Below, 25 T cell receptor beta chains from the same sample are listed, as sequenced in a study of T-cell reconstitution after alpha-beta-depleted transplantation in children. Preparation of the TCRbeta library involved a method that used unique molecular identifiers. TCRdb re-called the PCR reads with MiXCR, one entry per CDR3 protein. There are 330,000 or so distinct CDR3 sequences in the sample; about 9.4% occur only once, and roughly 2.5% lies in the top ten. This specimen consisted of PBMCs from the stem cell graft donor, obtained from the stem cell graft. These receptors originate from a human donor who donated a stem cell graft to a child with acute lymphoblastic leukemia.

In its sample, this clonotype was seen a few times. This chain uses TRBV7-2 with TRBJ2-7; the match to TRBD2 covers 15 bases. V shed 2 bases and J 6 bases; nucleotides not matched to a gene: 5. The length of the CDR3 is 16 residues. Germline assignment: CDR1 SGHTA and CDR2 FQGNSA. CDR3 nucleotide sequence: TGTGCCAGCAGCTTAACTCGGGGACTAGCGGGAGGCGAGCAGTACTTC. Translation gives CASSLTRGLAGGEQYF. The full variable domain, with the rest looked up from reference TRBV7-2 and TRBJ2-7, is GAGVSQSPSNKVTEKGKDVELRCDPISGHTALYWYRQSLGQGLEFLIYFQGNSAPDKSGLPSDRFSAERTGGSVSTLTIQRTQQEDSAVYLCASSLTRGLAGGEQYFGPGTRLTVT.

This clonotype was recorded a few times. The chain links TRBV6-2 or TRBV6-3 to TRBJ2-5, with unresolved D. V was trimmed by 8 bases and J by 6 bases, leaving 7 bases between them. CDR3 size: 10 residues. Per the germline V gene, CDR1 is MNHEY and CDR2 is SVGEGT. CDR3 loop: CASGVQTQYF. In nucleotides, the CDR3 is TGTGCCAGCGGGGTTCAGACCCAGTACTTC.

This clonotype was recorded a few times. This chain uses TRBV29-1 with TRBJ2-1; 8 nucleotides agree with TRBD2. Germline CDR1 is SQVTM and CDR2 is ANQGSEA. The CDR3 consists of 12 residues. J gave up 7 bases and V 4 bases, and 3 bases lay outside the gene matches. The CDR3, as DNA: TGCAGCGTTGTTCGGGGGGGAAATGAGCAGTTCTTC. Protein: CSVVRGGNEQFF.

A few counts support this clonotype. This chain connects TRBV19 to TRBJ2-3, with unresolved D. Trimming took off 5 bases at V and 2 bases at J, with 11 bases between the two ends. Per germline, CDR1 LNHDA and CDR2 SQIVND (reference sequence). The CDR3 sequence is 14 residues long. In DNA, the CDR3 is TGTGCCAGTAGTCCTGACGTACCCACAGATACGCAGTATTTT. It codes for CASSPDVPTDTQYF.

This rearrangement joins TRBV7-9 to TRBJ2-1, with TRBD2 as a possible D gene (5 bases). Germline V gene lookup returns CDR1 SEHNR and CDR2 FQNEAQ (reference sequence). CDR3 size: 16 residues. Trimming shortened V by 2 bases and J by 0 bases, and 11 bases separated the two germline ends. This CDR3 is CASSLLAGPSYNEQFF. CDR3 bases: TGTGCCAGCAGCTTACTGGCGGGCCCCTCCTACAATGAGCAGTTCTTC.

The V gene is TRBV12-3 or TRBV12-4, the J gene TRBJ2-5, with TRBD2 matching 7 bases. The CDR3 covers 13 residues. Losses at the gene ends were 6 bases for V and 4 bases for J; bases not matched to a gene: 5. DNA for the CDR3: TGTGCCAGCAGCCGGGGGGTGCTAGAGACCCAGTACTTC. This gives the protein CASSRGVLETQYF.

The chain carries TRBV7-9 and TRBJ2-2, with 8 nucleotides matching TRBD2. Per germline, CDR1 SEHNR and CDR2 FQNEAQ (reference sequence). V shed 7 bases, J shed 5 bases, and the junction held 12 bases outside the gene matches. The CDR3 is 16 amino acids. CDR3 protein: CASTLSGTSRTGELFF. CDR3 nucleotide sequence: TGTGCCAGCACCCTATCGGGGACTAGTAGAACCGGGGAGCTGTTTTTT. The entire variable domain, with the rest obtained from reference TRBV7-9 and TRBJ2-2, is as follows: DTGVSQNPRHKITKRGQNVTFRCDPISEHNRLYWYRQTLGQGPEFLTYFQNEAQLEKSRLLSDRFSAERPKGSFSTLEIQRTEQGDSAMYLCASTLSGTSRTGELFFGEGSRLTVL.

This clonotype was counted a few times. This rearrangement joins TRBV7-9 to TRBJ2-2; tentatively, D is TRBD2 (7 bases). This CDR3 region has 13 residues. Germline loops: CDR1 SEHNR, CDR2 FQNEAQ (reference sequence). Trimming removed 5 bases at V and 8 bases at J, with 12 bases between. In DNA, the CDR3 is TGTGCCAGCAGCACCGGGGGGCCGGGGGAGCTGTTTTTT. Amino acids: CASSTGGPGELFF.

The V call is TRBV7-9, the J call TRBJ2-3, with D perhaps TRBD2 (6 bases). V lost 3 bases and J 0 bases, leaving 10 bases between the germline ends. Germline CDR1 reads SEHNR; CDR2 reads FQNEAQ (reference sequence). The CDR3 runs to 15 residues. The CDR3 sequence: CASSFLSGSTDTQYF. DNA of the CDR3: TGTGCCAGCAGCTTCCTCAGCGGGAGCACAGATACGCAGTATTTT.

This rearrangement joins TRBV28 to TRBJ2-1; a weak D match, TRBD1 (6 bases). This CDR3 is built from 13 residues. Germline assignment: CDR1 MDHEN and CDR2 SYDVKM. V lost 3 bases and J lost 6, with 9 bases in between. The chain's CDR3 is CASSFRGSNEQFF. CDR3 bases: TGTGCCAGCAGTTTTAGGGGGTCCAATGAGCAGTTCTTC. The full variable domain, its missing parts supplied by reference TRBV28 and TRBJ2-1, is DVKVTQSSRYLVKRTGEKVFLECVQDMDHENMFWYRQDPGLGLRLIYFSYDVKMKEKGDIPEGYSVSREKKERFSLILESASTNQTSMYLCASSFRGSNEQFFGPGTRLTVL.

This sequence joins TRBV5-1 and TRBJ2-7; a possible D gene is TRBD1 (6 bases). The CDR3 runs to 15 residues. V was trimmed by 0 bases and J by 5 bases, leaving 15 bases between them. From germline, CDR1 is SGHRS and CDR2 YFSETQ. The CDR3 reads CASSLDPTGTNEQYF. The DNA of the CDR3 is TGCGCCAGCAGCTTGGACCCTACAGGGACCAACGAGCAGTACTTC.

This clonotype was observed a handful of times. The chain is built from TRBV4-2 and TRBJ1-5; 10 nucleotides match TRBD1. Germline CDR1 is LGHNA and CDR2 is YNFKEQ. This CDR3 is 17 amino acids long. With V trimmed by 4 bases and J by 6 bases, 12 bases remained unmatched. The CDR3 spells CASSLTLRTGGRQPQHF. CDR3 in DNA: TGTGCCAGCAGCCTAACTCTTAGGACAGGGGGACGTCAGCCCCAGCATTTT.

A few counts support this clonotype. The DNA for the CDR3 is TGTGCCAGCAGTACCAATGAAGGGACTAGCGGGAGGAATGAGCAGTTCTTC. Translation: CASSTNEGTSGRNEQFF. V usage is TRBV28 and J usage is TRBJ2-1; 15 nucleotides line up with TRBD2. The germline V gene has CDR1 MDHEN and CDR2 SYDVKM. Trimming removed 5 bases from V and 7 bases from J; junction bases left unmatched: 9. The CDR3 has 17 amino acids.

This clonotype was picked up many times. The chain is built from TRBV20-1 and TRBJ1-1; D remains ambiguous. Germline assignment: CDR1 DFQATT and CDR2 SNEGSKA (reference sequence). Trimming left V 0 bases short and J 4 bases short, with 15 bases between. This CDR3 has 15 residues. The CDR3: CSARDPGRLATEAFF. CDR3 DNA sequence: TGCAGTGCTAGAGATCCCGGCAGACTGGCCACTGAAGCTTTCTTT.

This clonotype turned up a few times. The chain uses TRBV7-8 and TRBJ2-7; TRBD2 matches at 8 bases. There are 14 residues in the CDR3. V lost 5 bases to trimming and J lost 6 bases; unmatched junction nucleotides: 9. Per the germline V gene, CDR1 is SGHVS and CDR2 is FQNEAQ. CDR3 sequence reads: CASSPSGGVGEQYF. The CDR3 DNA is TGTGCCAGCAGCCCCTCGGGAGGGGTGGGCGAGCAGTACTTC.

V and J are TRBV12-3 or TRBV12-4 and TRBJ2-2, with D perhaps TRBD1 (6 bases). The CDR3 is made up of 12 amino acids. Trimming took off 7 bases at V and 5 bases at J, with 8 bases between the two ends. The CDR3 nucleotides are TGTGCCAGCATCACAGGGACCGGGGAGCTGTTTTTT. It encodes CASITGTGELFF.

This clonotype was recorded only once. This rearrangement joins TRBV20-1 to TRBJ2-1; TRBD2 agrees at 7 bases. After removal of 3 bases from V and 4 bases from J, the junction contained 15 bases not matched to a gene. This CDR3 region has 17 residues. The V gene's germline CDR1 is DFQATT and CDR2 SNEGSKA (reference sequence). The CDR3 is CSASDKGPSGLYNEQFF. The CDR3 coding sequence is TGCAGTGCTAGTGATAAAGGTCCTAGCGGACTTTACAATGAGCAGTTCTTC.

This clonotype appeared a few times. V is TRBV28 and J is TRBJ1-2; D unresolved. V lost 7 bases and J lost 4, with 10 bases in between. CDR3 length equals 12 residues. Germline CDR1 MDHEN, CDR2 SYDVKM. The CDR3 region is CASTTPPYGYTF. The DNA for the CDR3 is TGTGCCAGCACCACCCCCCCCTATGGCTACACCTTC.

This clonotype came up a few times. This rearrangement joins TRBV5-1 to TRBJ2-1; D gene uncertain. The CDR3 spans 16 residues. The germline V gene has CDR1 SGHRS and CDR2 YFSETQ. V lost 0 bases, J lost 4 bases, and 14 bases lay in between. In DNA, the CDR3 is TGCGCCAGCAGCTTGGTTCCGGGCAAGTCGTACAATGAGCAGTTCTTC. This codes for CASSLVPGKSYNEQFF.

This clonotype showed up many times. V usage is TRBV20-1 and J usage is TRBJ2-3; 7 bases map to TRBD2. CDR3 size: 15 residues. V was clipped by 0 bases and J by 2 bases; unmatched bases: 5. The germline V gene encodes CDR1 DFQATT and CDR2 SNEGSKA (reference sequence). CDR3 residues: CSARDWSGATDTQYF. The CDR3 coding sequence is TGCAGTGCTAGAGATTGGAGCGGGGCCACAGATACGCAGTATTTT.

Details on this clonotype: Mismatch with germline at one junction end may stem from a read error. V gene TRBV20-1 combines with J gene TRBJ2-7; possibly TRBD2 for D (5 bases). CDR3 length equals 17 residues. Germline V gives CDR1 DFQATT, CDR2 SNEGSKA (reference sequence). The CDR3 is CCARVSDRWESSYEQYF. The CDR3, as DNA: TGCTGTGCTAGAGTATCTGATCGGTGGGAGAGCTCCTACGAGCAGTACTTC.

The V call is TRBV10-3, the J call TRBJ2-3; no clear D. Germline-derived CDR1 and CDR2 are ENHRY and SYGVKD. V lost 2 bases and J 1 base, leaving 4 bases between the germline ends. CDR3 length equals 13 residues. The CDR3 loop reads CAISEIRTDTQYF. DNA of the CDR3: TGTGCCATCAGTGAGATCCGCACAGATACGCAGTATTTT.

V and J are TRBV7-9 and TRBJ2-7; D uncertain. Germline CDR1 is SEHNR and CDR2 is FQNEAQ (reference sequence). Trimming left V 3 bases short and J 3 bases short, with 6 bases between. This CDR3 has 12 residues. The CDR3 DNA follows: TGTGCCAGCAGCTTTGGGTACTACGAGCAGTACTTC. Translating gives CASSFGYYEQYF.

The chain couples TRBV5-1 to TRBJ2-1; TRBD2 matches at 13 bases. Trimming took 0 bases from V and 8 from J; bases not matched to a gene: 14. From germline, CDR1 is SGHRS and CDR2 YFSETQ. CDR3 length: 19 residues. The CDR3 sequence: CASSLAPPGLAGETDEQFF. As DNA, the CDR3 is TGCGCCAGCAGCTTGGCTCCCCCCGGACTAGCGGGGGAGACCGATGAGCAGTTCTTC.

This clonotype was counted a few times. The V call is TRBV7-8, the J call TRBJ2-3, with a possible D match to TRBD2 (6 bases). The V gene lost 10 bases and the J gene lost 1 base, with 12 bases spanning the gap. Per the germline V gene, CDR1 is SGHVS and CDR2 is FQNEAQ. This CDR3 spans 13 amino acids. The CDR3 sequence is CATSPSGTDTQYF. The CDR3 DNA reads TGTGCCACCTCGCCTAGCGGCACAGATACGCAGTATTTT.